This T cell receptor beta chain was sequenced during a study of T-cell reconstitution after alpha-beta-depleted transplantation in children. The V gene's germline CDR1 is SGHRS and CDR2 YFSETQ. CDR3 length: 15 amino acids. V lost 1 base and J 7 bases, leaving 17 bases between the germline ends. This clonotype showed up many times. Unique molecular identifiers tagged the TCRbeta library. TCRdb re-derived calls from the PCR reads in MiXCR, one entry per CDR3 protein. The sample contains more than 85,000 distinct CDR3 sequences, about 9.4% of which appear only once. Here the sequenced sample was PBMCs from the stem cell graft donor, taken from the stem cell graft. The V gene is TRBV5-1, the J gene TRBJ2-5, with no clear D. The receptor's source is a human donor who donated a stem cell graft to a child with acute lymphoblastic leukemia. The CDR3 DNA is TGCGCCAGCAGCTTGAGGCAGCCTGGGCGGACGACCCAGTACTTC. This translates into CASSLRQPGRTTQYF. The full variable domain, in which reference TRBV5-1 and TRBJ2-5 provide the parts outside the CDR3, is KAGVTQTPRYLIKTRGQQVTLSCSPISGHRSVSWYQQTPGQGLQFLFEYFSETQRNKGNFPGRFSGRQFSNSRSEMNVSTLELGDSALYLCASSLRQPGRTTQYFGPGTRLLVL.